This is a list of T cell receptor beta chains from one sample in a study of control samples from healthy donors and cancer patients. Profiled with immunoSEQ multiplex PCR; TCRdb holds only in-frame clones, not every one. The table records around 22,000 clones, approximately 85% of them present only once. The source material was PBMCs. These TCRs come from a man aged 60 to 75 with head and neck cancer. CDR3s include the opening cysteine and the closing phenylalanine or tryptophan. The D gene is left open where the match is weak. The listing skips clone size in some rows; elsewhere it reads once, few, many or a size class.

CDR3aa: CASSWPGGNQPQHF; CDR3nt: TGTGCCAGTAGTTGGCCAGGGGGCAATCAGCCCCAGCATTTT; abundance: -; j_gene: TRBJ1-5; v_gene: TRBV19; d_gene: -
CDR3aa: CASSLTGGSRETDTQYF; CDR3nt: TGTGCCAGCAGCTTGACCGGTGGGTCCCGGGAGACAGATACGCAGTATTTT; abundance: -; j_gene: TRBJ2-3; v_gene: TRBV7-9; d_gene: -
CDR3aa: CASSMTGRTEAFF; CDR3nt: TGCGCCAGCAGCATGACAGGGAGGACTGAAGCTTTCTTT; abundance: -; j_gene: TRBJ1-1; v_gene: TRBV5-1; d_gene: TRBD1
CDR3aa: CASSLVGDRLGEQFF; CDR3nt: TGTGCCAGCAGCTTAGTCGGGGACCGCCTGGGTGAGCAGTTCTTC; abundance: -; j_gene: TRBJ2-1; v_gene: TRBV7-8; d_gene: -
CDR3aa: CASRGDSEKLFF; CDR3nt: TGTGCCAGCAGGGGGGACAGCGAAAAACTGTTTTTT; abundance: -; j_gene: TRBJ1-4; v_gene: TRBV2; d_gene: TRBD1
CDR3aa: CASSPRNDRDRVSDTEAFF; CDR3nt: TGTGCCAGCTCACCACGGAACGACCGGGACAGGGTGAGTGACACTGAAGCTTTCTTT; abundance: -; j_gene: TRBJ1-1; v_gene: TRBV18; d_gene: TRBD1
CDR3aa: CAWSPGVTEAFF; CDR3nt: TGTGCCTGGAGTCCGGGTGTCACTGAAGCTTTCTTT; abundance: -; j_gene: TRBJ1-1; v_gene: TRBV30; d_gene: -
CDR3aa: CAWSVYTGQASEAFF; CDR3nt: TGTGCCTGGAGTGTATACACCGGACAGGCCTCTGAAGCTTTCTTT; abundance: -; j_gene: TRBJ1-1; v_gene: TRBV30; d_gene: TRBD1
CDR3aa: CAWSTTRRSSYNSPLHF; CDR3nt: TGTGCCTGGAGTACTACACGGCGGAGCTCCTATAATTCACCCCTCCACTTT; abundance: -; j_gene: TRBJ1-6; v_gene: TRBV30; d_gene: -
CDR3aa: CASSFTATRGLGDTIYF; CDR3nt: TGTGCCAGCAGCTTCACCGCCACCAGGGGGCTGGGGGACACCATATATTTT; abundance: few; j_gene: TRBJ1-3; v_gene: TRBV5-5; d_gene: TRBD1